The 30 T cell receptor beta chains presented below share a single source sample, sequenced in a study of T cell responses to AZD1222 COVID-19 vaccine (dated by TCRdb to the early 2020s). The receptor library was made with the immunoSEQ multiplex PCR assay. In its TCRdb copy, this immuneACCESS table keeps in-frame sequences only and misses some clones. Where compared with another copy, unresolved V genes explain less than half of these, and the others have no known cause. Within this sample are around 160,000 clones, with about 90% of them counted one time only. Around 5.9% of the sample comes from the top ten. What the time point label conveys for this sample: baseline before first vaccination. This sample comprised peripheral blood, obtained on day 0 of AZD1222 vaccination. Receptors originate from an adult in good health.

The rearrangement joins TRBV28 to TRBJ1-6, with 9 bases identical to TRBD1. The junction had 7 bases not matched to a gene; V was cut back by 3 bases and J by 10 bases. Germline CDR1 MDHEN, CDR2 SYDVKM. The CDR3 extends over 15 amino acids. The CDR3 DNA reads as TGTGCCAGCAGTTTCCAAACAGGGGGCAACTCACCCCTCCACTTT. The encoded protein is CASSFQTGGNSPLHF. Supplemented by reference TRBV28 and TRBJ1-6, the full variable domain reads DVKVTQSSRYLVKRTGEKVFLECVQDMDHENMFWYRQDPGLGLRLIYFSYDVKMKEKGDIPEGYSVSREKKERFSLILESASTNQTSMYLCASSFQTGGNSPLHFGNGTRLTVT.

The chain has TRBV30 and TRBJ1-6; 10 nucleotides align to TRBD1. CDR3 size: 14 residues. With 7 bases clipped from V and 8 bases from J, the junction kept 8 bases outside the gene matches. Germline CDR1 and CDR2: GTSNPN and SVGIG (reference sequence). CDR3 protein: CALRKGTGDSPLHF. DNA for the CDR3: TGTGCCTTACGGAAGGGGACAGGGGATTCACCCCTCCACTTT.

The chain has TRBV2 and TRBJ1-4; D ambiguous. Trimming removed 4 bases at V and 4 bases at J, with 10 bases between. Germline CDR1 is SNHLY and CDR2 is FYNNEI. CDR3 length equals 14 residues. CDR3 amino acids: CASSGHSGNEKLFF. In DNA, the CDR3 is TGTGCCAGCAGTGGGCACAGCGGTAATGAAAAACTGTTTTTT.

The chain is built from TRBV12-3 or TRBV12-4 and TRBJ2-1; TRBD1 or TRBD2 may be the D gene (6 bases each). CDR3 length: 12 amino acids. V was pared by 6 bases and J by 8 bases, with 11 bases between. Here the CDR3 DNA reads TGTGCCAGCAGCCCCGGGGGCTATGAGCAGTTCTTC. Translating gives CASSPGGYEQFF.

The sample holds a few counts of this clone. V and J are TRBV30 and TRBJ1-5, with a weak D call TRBD1 (5 bases). Trimming left V 3 bases short and J 3 bases short, with 9 bases between. Germline CDR1 is GTSNPN and CDR2 is SVGIG (reference sequence). The CDR3 runs to 13 residues. The CDR3 DNA sequence: TGTGCCTGGAGCCGGGACCACAATCAGCCCCAGCATTTT. Translating it yields CAWSRDHNQPQHF.

The chain joins TRBV28 to TRBJ1-1, with D perhaps matching TRBD1 (6 bases). Between the trimmed V and J ends, which lost 8 bases and 4 bases, there was a span of 20 bases. Germline V gene data show CDR1 as MDHEN and CDR2 as SYDVKM. The CDR3 covers 15 residues. CDR3 loop: CASSLGGSRGTEAFF. In DNA form, the CDR3 reads TGTGCCAGCTCTCTGGGGGGCTCAAGGGGCACTGAAGCTTTCTTT.

This rearrangement joins TRBV5-1 to TRBJ2-7; perhaps D is TRBD1 or TRBD2 (6 bases each). CDR1 and CDR2 from the germline V gene are SGHRS and YFSETQ. The V end was cut by 4 bases, the J end by 3 bases, with 17 bases between. CDR3 length equals 15 residues. CDR3 sequence reads: CASSLEGGGSYEQYF. CDR3 in DNA: TGCGCCAGCAGCCTGGAAGGGGGAGGAAGCTACGAGCAGTACTTC.

This chain uses TRBV6-5 with TRBJ1-1, with D unresolved. Germline loops: CDR1 MNHEY, CDR2 SVGAGI. The CDR3 loop spans 12 amino acids. V was trimmed by 9 bases and J by 8 bases, leaving 16 bases between them. The CDR3 here is CARSSNPPEAFF. CDR3 DNA sequence: TGTGCCAGGTCCAGTAACCCCCCCGAAGCTTTCTTT.

The rearrangement uses TRBV13 and TRBJ2-7; 8 bases align to TRBD2. Germline V lookup: CDR1 PRHDT, CDR2 FYEKMQ (reference sequence). V was pared by 5 bases and J by 3 bases, with 6 bases of the junction left unmatched. The CDR3 spans 14 residues. CDR3 residues: CASSRGLANYEQYF. As DNA, the CDR3 is TGTGCCAGCAGCCGCGGACTAGCCAACTACGAGCAGTACTTC.

The chain joins TRBV18 to TRBJ1-2, with 11 bases that match TRBD1. After removal of 0 bases from V and 4 bases from J, the junction contained 4 bases not matched to a gene. The CDR3 is 16 residues long. Germline CDR1 reads KGHSH; CDR2 reads LQKENI. This CDR3 reads CASSPPGTGGAYGYTF. The CDR3, as DNA: TGTGCCAGCTCACCACCTGGGACAGGGGGTGCCTATGGCTACACCTTC.

This clone was counted between two and nine times. The chain couples TRBV12-5 to TRBJ2-2, with 10 nucleotides matching TRBD2. The CDR3 has 18 residues. V was clipped by 3 bases and J by 5 bases; unmatched bases: 12. Germline CDR1 is LGHNT and CDR2 is FRNRAP. CDR3 DNA sequence: TGTGCTAGTGGTTTCGAGGCTAGCGGGAGCCTGGGGACCGGGGAGCTGTTTTTT. The encoded protein is CASGFEASGSLGTGELFF.

The chain is built from TRBV3-1 (or the pseudogene TRBV3-2) and TRBJ2-6; perhaps TRBD2 as D (6 bases). V was trimmed by 3 bases and J by 2 bases, leaving 8 bases between them. The CDR3 is made up of 15 amino acids. Germline-derived CDR1 and CDR2 are LGHDT and YNNKEL (reference sequence). Here the CDR3 DNA reads TGTGCCAGCAGCCAGGCGGGGACTGGGGCCAACGTCCTGACTTTC. As protein: CASSQAGTGANVLTF.

CDR3 sequence (DNA): TGTGCCAGCTCCGCGGGTCCAACGGATACGCAGTATTTT. It yields the protein CASSAGPTDTQYF. The chain recombines TRBV7-7 with TRBJ2-3, with a weak D call TRBD2 (5 bases). CDR3 length: 13 residues. Germline V CDR1 and CDR2: SSHAT, FNYEAQ (reference sequence). V shed 8 bases and J shed 6 bases, with 15 bases lying between them.

V gene TRBV12-3 or TRBV12-4 combines with J gene TRBJ1-2; TRBD1 matches 10 bases. The trim removed 5 bases at V and 6 bases at J, leaving 3 bases unmatched. The CDR3 has 13 amino acids. CDR3 coding DNA: TGTGCCAGCAGTCGGGACAGGGGTGATGGCTACACCTTC. Its translation: CASSRDRGDGYTF.

The gene calls are TRBV27 and TRBJ1-5; 9 bases agree with TRBD1. The CDR3 totals 15 residues. With V trimmed by 6 bases and J by 7 bases, 10 bases remained unmatched. Germline CDR1 MNHEY, CDR2 SMNVEV (reference sequence). CDR3 nucleotides: TGTGCCAGCAGCCCCCTGGACAGGGGAGAACAGCCCCAGCATTTT. Its translation: CASSPLDRGEQPQHF.

CDR3 in DNA: TGCAGTGCCTCCCGGACCTCTGAAGCTTTCTTT. Amino acid sequence: CSASRTSEAFF. The rearrangement links TRBV20-1 to TRBJ1-1, with D unresolved. The V end was cut by 6 bases, the J end by 6 bases, with 11 bases between. The CDR3 loop spans 11 amino acids. Per germline, CDR1 DFQATT and CDR2 SNEGSKA (reference sequence).

The chain has TRBV6-5 and TRBJ2-2; D gene unclear. CDR3 length: 14 amino acids. CDR1 and CDR2 (germline): MNHEY, SVGAGI. The V end lost 5 bases, the J end lost 1 base, and 8 bases lay between the germline ends. As DNA, the CDR3 is TGTGCCAGCAGTCGGCCGCTGAACACCGGGGAGCTGTTTTTT. Its protein is CASSRPLNTGELFF.

This sequence joins TRBV29-1 and TRBJ1-3, with 10 bases identical to TRBD1. This CDR3 region has 17 residues. CDR1 SQVTM and CDR2 ANQGSEA come from the germline V gene. After removal of 1 base from V and 0 bases from J, the junction contained 6 bases not matched to a gene. This chain's CDR3 is CSVEGGTGVLSGNTIYF. The CDR3 nucleotides read TGCAGCGTTGAAGGTGGGACAGGGGTTCTCTCTGGAAACACCATATATTTT.

The chain employs TRBV5-4 and TRBJ1-6, with D maybe TRBD1 (5 bases). Germline-derived CDR1 and CDR2 are SGHNT and YYREEE (reference sequence). The V and J ends lost 3 bases and 7 bases respectively, with 11 bases between them. The CDR3 length is 14 residues. CDR3 amino acids: CASSWDGKNSPLHF. The CDR3 DNA sequence: TGTGCCAGCAGCTGGGACGGAAAAAATTCACCCCTCCACTTT.

The CDR3 DNA follows: TGTGCCAGCAGTTTATTGATGGGTGGGGCAGGGGATTCACCCCTCCACTTT. Translation: CASSLLMGGAGDSPLHF. The rearrangement joins TRBV28 to TRBJ1-6; tentative D call: TRBD1 (6 bases). The CDR3 extends over 17 amino acids. Germline lookup yields CDR1 MDHEN and CDR2 SYDVKM. V lost 1 base and J 8 bases, leaving 18 bases between the germline ends.

The chain combines TRBV6-5 with TRBJ2-5; D remains ambiguous. V lost 4 bases and J lost 5, with 14 bases in between. The CDR3 length is 14 residues. Germline CDR1 MNHEY, CDR2 SVGAGI. The CDR3 is CASSLLGRSETQYF. The CDR3 nucleotides read TGTGCCAGCAGTTTACTCGGGCGATCGGAGACCCAGTACTTC.

This sequence joins TRBV7-8 and TRBJ1-2; 7 bases fit TRBD1. Germline CDR1 reads SGHVS; CDR2 reads FQNEAQ. This CDR3 contains 14 residues. The trim removed 1 base at V and 4 bases at J, leaving 3 bases unmatched. The CDR3 loop is CASSLEGQPYGYTF. The CDR3 region has the DNA TGTGCCAGCAGCTTAGAGGGACAGCCCTATGGCTACACCTTC.

The chain links TRBV3-1 (or the pseudogene TRBV3-2) to TRBJ2-1; D perhaps matches TRBD1 (5 bases). The V end was cut by 4 bases, the J end by 2 bases, with 6 bases between. The CDR3 spans 13 residues. Germline values: CDR1 LGHDT, CDR2 YNNKEL (reference sequence). The CDR3 bases are TGTGCCAGCAGCCTGACAGCCTACAATGAGCAGTTCTTC. It codes for CASSLTAYNEQFF.

This sequence joins TRBV30 and TRBJ2-5; D ambiguous. Between the trimmed V and J ends, which lost 5 bases and 4 bases, there was a span of 8 bases. The length of the CDR3 is 11 residues. Per the germline V gene, CDR1 is GTSNPN and CDR2 is SVGIG (reference sequence). CDR3 DNA: TGTGCCTGGGCCCCGGGAGAGACCCAGTACTTC. It yields the protein CAWAPGETQYF.

The chain has TRBV12-3 or TRBV12-4 and TRBJ2-2; D unresolved. CDR3 length equals 13 residues. V lost 3 bases to trimming and J lost 4 bases, with 6 bases between them. The CDR3 DNA sequence: TGTGCCAGCAGTTTTGGTGGCACCGGGGAGCTGTTTTTT. Its protein product is CASSFGGTGELFF.

This sequence joins TRBV4-3 and TRBJ2-1; 10 nucleotides agree with TRBD2. Germline V gene lookup returns CDR1 LGHNA and CDR2 YSLEER. Trimming removed 0 bases from V and 4 bases from J; junction bases left unmatched: 6. The CDR3 spans 17 residues. The CDR3 here is CASSQEWNSGGYNEQFF. The CDR3 coding sequence is TGCGCCAGCAGCCAAGAGTGGAATAGCGGGGGGTACAATGAGCAGTTCTTC.

The chain is built from TRBV27 and TRBJ1-4; no definite D call. The V end lost 0 bases, the J end lost 5 bases, and 10 bases lay between the germline ends. The length of the CDR3 is 15 residues. Looked up from germline, CDR1 is MNHEY and CDR2 is SMNVEV (reference sequence). CDR3 in DNA: TGTGCCAGCAGTTTATCGTGGAGTAAGAATGAAAAACTGTTTTTT. As protein: CASSLSWSKNEKLFF.

The rearrangement joins TRBV12-3 or TRBV12-4 to TRBJ2-1; TRBD2 agrees at 7 bases. V lost 6 bases to trimming and J lost 7 bases; unmatched junction nucleotides: 6. The CDR3 runs 13 residues. CDR3 region: CASRLDGGNEQFF. CDR3 nucleotides: TGTGCCAGCAGGCTAGACGGGGGGAATGAGCAGTTCTTC.

This chain links TRBV28 with TRBJ1-2, with D maybe TRBD1 (6 bases). The CDR3 has 12 residues. Germline values: CDR1 MDHEN, CDR2 SYDVKM. V was pared by 6 bases and J by 11 bases, with 16 bases between. CDR3 loop: CASSQIDRLYTF. CDR3 bases: TGTGCCAGCAGCCAAATCGACAGGCTTTACACCTTC.

This chain links TRBV6-2 or TRBV6-3 with TRBJ1-4, with TRBD1 as a possible D gene (6 bases). V was cut by 7 bases and J by 8 bases, with 20 bases left in between. The length of the CDR3 is 15 residues. Germline-derived CDR1 and CDR2 are MNHEY and SVGEGT. The CDR3 sequence is CASNPWGAKREKLFF. CDR3 coding DNA: TGTGCCAGCAACCCCTGGGGGGCGAAGCGGGAAAAACTGTTTTTT.